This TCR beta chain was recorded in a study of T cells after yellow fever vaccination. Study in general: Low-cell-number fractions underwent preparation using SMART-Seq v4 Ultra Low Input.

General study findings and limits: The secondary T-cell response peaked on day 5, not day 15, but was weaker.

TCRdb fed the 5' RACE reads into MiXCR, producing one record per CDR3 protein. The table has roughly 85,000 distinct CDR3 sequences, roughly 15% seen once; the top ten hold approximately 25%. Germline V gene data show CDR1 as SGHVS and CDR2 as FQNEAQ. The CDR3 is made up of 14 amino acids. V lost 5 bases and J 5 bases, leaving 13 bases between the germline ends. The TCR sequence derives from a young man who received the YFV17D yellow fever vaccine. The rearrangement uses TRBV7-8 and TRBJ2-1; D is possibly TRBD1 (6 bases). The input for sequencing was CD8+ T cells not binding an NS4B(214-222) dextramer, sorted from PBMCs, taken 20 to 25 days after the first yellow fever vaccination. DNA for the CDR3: TGTGCCAGCAGCCCAAGGGGGATCAACAATGAGCAGTTCTTC. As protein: CASSPRGINNEQFF.